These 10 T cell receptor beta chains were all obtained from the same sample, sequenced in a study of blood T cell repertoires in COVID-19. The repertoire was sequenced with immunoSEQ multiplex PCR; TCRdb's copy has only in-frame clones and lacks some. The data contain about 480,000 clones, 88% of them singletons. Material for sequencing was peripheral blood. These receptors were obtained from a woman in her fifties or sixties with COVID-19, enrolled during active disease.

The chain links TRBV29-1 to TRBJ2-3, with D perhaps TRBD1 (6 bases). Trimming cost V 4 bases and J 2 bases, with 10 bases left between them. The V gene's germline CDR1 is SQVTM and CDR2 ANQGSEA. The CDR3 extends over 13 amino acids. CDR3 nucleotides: TGCAGCGTTGGCCGGGACACCACAGATACGCAGTATTTT. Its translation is CSVGRDTTDTQYF.

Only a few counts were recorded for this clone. This CDR3 reads CASSEAEGAYGYTF. The CDR3 bases are TGTGCCAGCAGTGAAGCGGAGGGTGCCTATGGCTACACCTTC. The J gene is TRBJ1-2, the V gene TRBV2; D is unresolved. CDR3 length: 14 amino acids. Trimming took 0 bases from V and 4 from J, leaving 9 bases between them. CDR1 is SNHLY, CDR2 FYNNEI, per germline.

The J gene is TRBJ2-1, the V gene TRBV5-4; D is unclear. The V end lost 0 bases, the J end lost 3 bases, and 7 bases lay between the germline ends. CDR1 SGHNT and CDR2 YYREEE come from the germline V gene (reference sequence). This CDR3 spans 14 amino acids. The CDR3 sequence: CASSLAGDYNEQFF. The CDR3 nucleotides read TGTGCCAGCAGCTTGGCCGGTGACTACAATGAGCAGTTCTTC.

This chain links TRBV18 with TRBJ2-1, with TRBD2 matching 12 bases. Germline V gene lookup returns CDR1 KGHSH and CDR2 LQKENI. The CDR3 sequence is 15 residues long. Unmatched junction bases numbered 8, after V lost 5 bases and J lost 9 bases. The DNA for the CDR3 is TGTGCCAGCTCAGCCGGACTAGCGGGGAATATTGAGCAGTTCTTC. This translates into CASSAGLAGNIEQFF.

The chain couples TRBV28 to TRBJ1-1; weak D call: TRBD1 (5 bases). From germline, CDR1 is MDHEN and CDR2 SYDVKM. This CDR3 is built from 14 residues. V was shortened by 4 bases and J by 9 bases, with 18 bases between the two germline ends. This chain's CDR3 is CASSSPGDALKAFF. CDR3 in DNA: TGTGCCAGCAGTTCCCCGGGGGATGCTTTGAAAGCTTTCTTT. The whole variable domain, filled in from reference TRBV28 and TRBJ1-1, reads DVKVTQSSRYLVKRTGEKVFLECVQDMDHENMFWYRQDPGLGLRLIYFSYDVKMKEKGDIPEGYSVSREKKERFSLILESASTNQTSMYLCASSSPGDALKAFFGQGTRLTVV.

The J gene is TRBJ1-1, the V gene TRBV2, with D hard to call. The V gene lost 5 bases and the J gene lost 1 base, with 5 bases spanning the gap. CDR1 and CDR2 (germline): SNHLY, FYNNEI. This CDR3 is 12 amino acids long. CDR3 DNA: TGTGCCAGCAGTACAGCGAACACTGAAGCTTTCTTT. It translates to CASSTANTEAFF.

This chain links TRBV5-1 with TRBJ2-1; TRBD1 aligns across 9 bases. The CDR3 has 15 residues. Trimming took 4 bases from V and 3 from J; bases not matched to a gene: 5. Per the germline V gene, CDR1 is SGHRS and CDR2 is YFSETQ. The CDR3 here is CASSQGQGGYNEQFF. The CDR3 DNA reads TGCGCCAGCAGCCAGGGACAGGGTGGCTACAATGAGCAGTTCTTC.

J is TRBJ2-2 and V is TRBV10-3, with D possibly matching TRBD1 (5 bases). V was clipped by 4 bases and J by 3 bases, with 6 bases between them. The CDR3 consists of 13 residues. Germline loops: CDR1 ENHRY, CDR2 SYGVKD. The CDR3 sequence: CAISVGDTGELFF. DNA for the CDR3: TGTGCCATCAGTGTAGGGGACACCGGGGAGCTGTTTTTT.

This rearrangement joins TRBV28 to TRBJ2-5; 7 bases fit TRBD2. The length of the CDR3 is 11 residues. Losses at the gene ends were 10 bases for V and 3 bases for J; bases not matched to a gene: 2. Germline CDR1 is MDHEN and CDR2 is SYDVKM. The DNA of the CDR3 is TGTGCCATTGCGGGGGAAGAGACCCAGTACTTC. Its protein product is CAIAGEETQYF.

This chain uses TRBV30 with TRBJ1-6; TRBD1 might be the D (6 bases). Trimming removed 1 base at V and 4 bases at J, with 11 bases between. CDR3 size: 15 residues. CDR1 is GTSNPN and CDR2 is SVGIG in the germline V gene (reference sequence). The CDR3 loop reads CAWSASQGYNSPLHF. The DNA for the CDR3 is TGTGCCTGGAGTGCTTCTCAGGGGTATAATTCACCCCTCCACTTT.